A selection of T cell receptor beta chains follows, all from one sample in a study of shared clonotypes between healthy human individuals. Generated by immunoSEQ multiplex PCR, the TCRdb table keeps only in-frame clones and is missing some. Of over 2 million clones listed, roughly 95% are singletons. Specimen: naive CD4+ T cells sorted from blood. Receptors were obtained from a man younger than 30 in good health. CDR3s include the opening cysteine and the closing phenylalanine or tryptophan. The D gene is left open where the match is weak. Clone size is stated in some rows and not others, as once, few, many or a class when expanded.

J: TRBJ1-1
D: TRBD1
size: -
V: TRBV25-1
DNA: TGTGCCAGCTCCGGACAGGGTGAAGCTTTCTTT
CDR3: CASSGQGEAFF

J: TRBJ1-3
D: TRBD1
size: -
V: TRBV5-1
DNA: TGCGCCAGCAGCGCGTCAGGGGGCGTCGGAAACACCATATATTTT
CDR3: CASSASGGVGNTIYF

J: TRBJ2-1
D: -
size: -
V: TRBV5-4
DNA: TGTGCCAGCAGCTTGATTCAGGGGCCGTACAATGAGCAGTTCTTC
CDR3: CASSLIQGPYNEQFF

J: TRBJ2-7
D: TRBD2
size: -
V: TRBV29-1
DNA: TGCAGCGTCGCACGGGCGGGAGTTGCCGAGCGGTACTTC
CDR3: CSVARAGVAERYF

J: TRBJ1-3
D: TRBD1
size: -
V: TRBV18
DNA: TGTGCCAGCTCACCACTTGGGACAGGAGACTCTGGAAACACCATATATTTT
CDR3: CASSPLGTGDSGNTIYF

J: TRBJ2-3
D: -
size: once
V: TRBV28
DNA: TGTGCCAGCAGTTTTGGACCTCCAAGAGATACGCAGTATTTT
CDR3: CASSFGPPRDTQYF

J: TRBJ2-7
D: -
size: -
V: TRBV18
DNA: TGTGCCAGCTCACTCGGTCCGGACGAGCAGTACTTC
CDR3: CASSLGPDEQYF

J: TRBJ2-1
D: -
size: -
V: TRBV30
DNA: TGTGCCTCCTCGAGGGGAAGGAATGAGCAGTTCTTC
CDR3: CASSRGRNEQFF

J: TRBJ2-7
D: -
size: -
V: TRBV6-5
DNA: TGTGCCAGCAGTTACTCGTACTTGGACGGTTCCTACGAGCAGTACTTC
CDR3: CASSYSYLDGSYEQYF

J: TRBJ2-2
D: -
size: -
V: TRBV28
DNA: TGTGCCAGCAATCTAGGAAGGGTACCGATCACCGGGGAGCTGTTTTTT
CDR3: CASNLGRVPITGELFF

J: TRBJ2-5
D: -
size: -
V: TRBV5-1
DNA: TGCGCCAGCAGCTTGGAGGGGGGAACCAAGAGCACCCAGTACTTC
CDR3: CASSLEGGTKSTQYF

J: TRBJ2-7
D: TRBD1
size: -
V: TRBV19
DNA: TGTGCCAGTAGCCCTACCCCCGGGACAGCGGTCCCTTACGAGCAGTACTTC
CDR3: CASSPTPGTAVPYEQYF

J: TRBJ1-2
D: -
size: few
V: TRBV19
DNA: TGTGCCAGCACCTCAGGGGTTGGCTACACCTTC
CDR3: CASTSGVGYTF

J: TRBJ1-5
D: -
size: few
V: TRBV7-9
DNA: TGTGCCAGCAGCCAAGACAATCAGCCCCAGCATTTT
CDR3: CASSQDNQPQHF

J: TRBJ2-1
D: -
size: -
V: TRBV6-5
DNA: TGTGCCAGCAGTTACGGGGGGGCTAATTTGAATGAGCAGTTCTTC
CDR3: CASSYGGANLNEQFF

J: TRBJ1-3
D: -
size: once
V: TRBV6-5
DNA: TGTGCCAGCAGTCGGGCCCAAGGAAACACCATATATTTT
CDR3: CASSRAQGNTIYF

J: TRBJ1-6
D: -
size: -
V: TRBV6-1
DNA: TGTGCCAGCACTTTTTGGGGAAGCCTGAATTCACCCCTCCACTTT
CDR3: CASTFWGSLNSPLHF

J: TRBJ2-7
D: TRBD1
size: -
V: TRBV4-1
DNA: TGCGCCAGCAGCCAAGACGACAGGGGTTACGAGCAGTACTTC
CDR3: CASSQDDRGYEQYF

J: TRBJ2-7
D: -
size: -
V: TRBV7-6
DNA: TGTGCCAGCAGCTTAGGACAGGCGAGCTCCTACGAGCAGTACTTC
CDR3: CASSLGQASSYEQYF

J: TRBJ2-1
D: TRBD2
size: -
V: TRBV6-5
DNA: TGTGCCAGCAGTTCCGGAGGGAAGCGGGGTAAAAATGAGCAGTTCTTC
CDR3: CASSSGGKRGKNEQFF

J: TRBJ2-7
D: -
size: once
V: TRBV29-1
DNA: TGCAGCGGGTCTAAAAACTCGAGACCCTACGAGCAGTACTTC
CDR3: CSGSKNSRPYEQYF

J: TRBJ1-1
D: -
size: -
V: TRBV19
DNA: TGTGCCAGTAGTATGAGACCCACCATGAACACTGAAGCTTTCTTT
CDR3: CASSMRPTMNTEAFF

J: TRBJ2-1
D: TRBD2
size: -
V: TRBV11-2
DNA: TGTGCCAGCAGCCCGAGGACTAGCGGGGTCAACTCCTACAATGAGCAGTTCTTC
CDR3: CASSPRTSGVNSYNEQFF

J: TRBJ1-2
D: TRBD1
size: -
V: TRBV19
DNA: TGTGCCAGTAGTACGGGCAGGACAGGGGCCGGGGGCTACACCTTC
CDR3: CASSTGRTGAGGYTF

J: TRBJ1-1
D: TRBD1
size: -
V: TRBV5-1
DNA: TGCGCCAGCAGCTCACAGGGGTACACTGAAGCTTTCTTT
CDR3: CASSSQGYTEAFF

J: TRBJ1-4
D: -
size: -
V: TRBV5-4
DNA: TGTGCCAGCAGCTTGGACGACGGGGCAACTAATGAAAAACTGTTTTTT
CDR3: CASSLDDGATNEKLFF

J: TRBJ1-3
D: -
size: -
V: TRBV7-2
DNA: TGTGCCAGCAGCCCCGGGTTCTCTGGAAACACCATATATTTT
CDR3: CASSPGFSGNTIYF

J: TRBJ2-7
D: TRBD2
size: -
V: TRBV5-1
DNA: TGCGCCAGCAGCTTGGATCCCCCGGGGGGGCCTTACGAGCAGTACTTC
CDR3: CASSLDPPGGPYEQYF

J: TRBJ2-3
D: -
size: -
V: TRBV5-1
DNA: TGCGCCAGCAGCTTGGTGGTGGGTTGGGATAGCACAGATACGCAGTATTTT
CDR3: CASSLVVGWDSTDTQYF

J: TRBJ2-5
D: TRBD1
size: -
V: TRBV5-1
DNA: TGCGCCAGCAGGTGGGGCAGGGGGTATCCGGAGACCCAGTACTTC
CDR3: CASRWGRGYPETQYF

J: TRBJ1-2
D: TRBD1
size: -
V: TRBV19
DNA: TGTGCCAGTAGGATCCTGACAGGGGGCCTCTATGGCTACACCTTC
CDR3: CASRILTGGLYGYTF

J: TRBJ2-2
D: TRBD2
size: -
V: TRBV9
DNA: TGTGCCAGCAGCGTAGAAACTAGCGTGTACGCGAACACCGGGGAGCTGTTTTTT
CDR3: CASSVETSVYANTGELFF

J: TRBJ1-1
D: TRBD1
size: -
V: TRBV2
DNA: TGTGCCAGCAGTGAGGACAGGGGACGGACTGAAGCTTTCTTT
CDR3: CASSEDRGRTEAFF

J: TRBJ2-7
D: -
size: -
V: TRBV5-1
DNA: TGCGCCAGCAGCTGGGGTTACGAGCAGTACTTC
CDR3: CASSWGYEQYF

J: TRBJ1-5
D: -
size: -
V: TRBV6-6
DNA: TGTGCCAGCAGTACCAGGACAGCCACTAGTCAGCCCCAGCATTTT
CDR3: CASSTRTATSQPQHF

J: TRBJ1-1
D: -
size: -
V: TRBV18
DNA: TGTGCCAGCTCGCCTAACCAAGGCAACACTGAAGCTTTCTTT
CDR3: CASSPNQGNTEAFF

J: TRBJ2-7
D: -
size: -
V: TRBV18
DNA: TGTGCCAGCTCACCAATCGGGGGTTACGAGCAGTACTTC
CDR3: CASSPIGGYEQYF